The clone carrying this T cell receptor beta chain has only one observation. Its antigen is unidentified. The CDR3 sequence is 16 residues long. CDR1 is LNHDA and CDR2 is SQIVND in the germline V gene (reference sequence). V lost 5 bases and J lost 6; bases outside the gene matches: 12. The data belong to a study of cytomegalovirus exposure and HLA in healthy donors. This PCR relied on a set of 60 Vbeta primers and 13 Jbeta primers. Libraries were prepared by immunoSEQ multiplex PCR; TCRdb keeps only in-frame clonotypes and omits some of them. The sample has about 64,000 clones, 65% to 70% seen once. Study-wide points: Per a prior analysis, the majority of TCR beta V segments were productive roughly 87% or roughly 30% of the time. Specific recognition of CMV antigens was confirmed in vitro for a few chains (all CMV-associated).

The clonotype was recovered from a male donor in good health and CMV-seropositive. The chain joins TRBV19 to TRBJ2-1; the match to TRBD2 covers 8 bases. The specimen was PBMCs. The CDR3 DNA reads as TGTGCCAGTAGTGAGCCAGCGGGAGTGAGTGGCAATGAGCAGTTCTTC. Translating it yields CASSEPAGVSGNEQFF.